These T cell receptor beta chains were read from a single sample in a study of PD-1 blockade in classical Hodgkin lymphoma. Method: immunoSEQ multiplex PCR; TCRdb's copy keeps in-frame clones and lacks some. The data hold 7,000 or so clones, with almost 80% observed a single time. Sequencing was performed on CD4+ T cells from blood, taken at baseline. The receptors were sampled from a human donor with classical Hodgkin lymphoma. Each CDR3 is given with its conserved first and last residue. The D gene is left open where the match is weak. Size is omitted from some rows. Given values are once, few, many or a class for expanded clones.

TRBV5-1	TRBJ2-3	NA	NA	TGCGCCAGCACGACTAGGGATACGCAGTATTTT	CASTTRDTQYF
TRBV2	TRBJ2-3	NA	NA	TGTGCCAGCAGGGACCGACAGAGCACAGATACGCAGTATTTT	CASRDRQSTDTQYF
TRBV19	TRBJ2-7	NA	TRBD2	TGTGCCAGTAGCCTAACCGGGACTAGCCTTACCTACGAGCAGTACTTC	CASSLTGTSLTYEQYF
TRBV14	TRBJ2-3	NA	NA	TGTGCCAGCAGCTCTTGGGAAGGCACAGATACGCAGTATTTT	CASSSWEGTDTQYF
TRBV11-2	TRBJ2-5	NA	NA	TGTGCCAGCAGCTTCCGGGGAGGCAGGGAGACCCAGTACTTC	CASSFRGGRETQYF
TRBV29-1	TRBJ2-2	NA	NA	TGCAGCGTTGGTAGGGGGGGCACCGGGGAGCTGTTTTTT	CSVGRGGTGELFF
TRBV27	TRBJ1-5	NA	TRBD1	TGTGCCAGCAGTTTATTCGCGGTACAAACAGGGGCATATAGCAATCAGCCCCAGCATTTT	CASSLFAVQTGAYSNQPQHF
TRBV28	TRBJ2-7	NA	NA	TGTGCCAGCAGCTTCGGTTTGGCCGAGCAGTACTTC	CASSFGLAEQYF
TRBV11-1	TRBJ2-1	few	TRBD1	TGTGCCAGCAGCTTCCCCGGGACAGGGACGAATGAGCAGTTCTTC	CASSFPGTGTNEQFF
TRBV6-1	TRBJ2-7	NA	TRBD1	TGTGCCAGCAGTGATAGGGTCGGACAGGGTACCGCCTTTCCCTACGAGCAGTACTTC	CASSDRVGQGTAFPYEQYF
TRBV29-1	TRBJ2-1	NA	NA	TGCAGCGTTGACGACTCAGGCAAGGCCAATGAGCAGTTCTTC	CSVDDSGKANEQFF
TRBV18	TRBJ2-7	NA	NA	TGTGCCAGCTCACCACCTCGGGGGCTGGTTTCCTACGAGCAGTACTTC	CASSPPRGLVSYEQYF
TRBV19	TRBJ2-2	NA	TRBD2	TGTGCCAGTAGCCCCGGGAGGGGCACCGGGGAGCTGTTTTTT	CASSPGRGTGELFF
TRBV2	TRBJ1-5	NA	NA	TGTGCCAGCACCCCCTCGAATGGCAATCAGCCCCAGCATTTT	CASTPSNGNQPQHF
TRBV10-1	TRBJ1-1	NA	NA	TGCGCCAGCAGTGAGTGGACGGACGGGAACACTGAAGCTTTCTTT	CASSEWTDGNTEAFF
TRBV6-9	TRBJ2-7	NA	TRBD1	TGTGCCAGCAGTAAGGGACAGGGGAGCTCCTACGAGCAGTACTTC	CASSKGQGSSYEQYF
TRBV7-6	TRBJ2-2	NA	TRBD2	TGTGCCAGCACCCGAGAGGGTTGGGGGGGAACCGGGGAGCTGTTTTTT	CASTREGWGGTGELFF
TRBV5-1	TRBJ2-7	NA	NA	TGCGCCAGCAGATCCGGGACATACTACGAGCAGTACTTC	CASRSGTYYEQYF
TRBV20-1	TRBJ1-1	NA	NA	TGCAGTGCTGCCCCGAACACTGAAGCTTTCTTT	CSAAPNTEAFF
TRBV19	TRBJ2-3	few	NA	TGTGCCACAACCCGCCCCAGCACAGATACGCAGTATTTT	CATTRPSTDTQYF